The rows below give T cell receptor beta chains drawn from one sample of a study of human T cells and chemical hapten exposure. Each CDR3 protein gets one entry after TCRdb re-called the RACE reads with MiXCR. This repertoire shows 180,000 or so distinct CDR3 sequences, 20% to 25% found once; its top ten account for roughly 2.4%. The sample here was whole blood, taken in connection with sensitization to the hapten diphenylcyclopropenone (DPC). These receptors originate from a woman between 40 and 50 years old with alopecia areata. Some clones in this sample may be carry-over from other donors' samples. Each CDR3 is given with its conserved first and last residue. Each record gives: D gene, V gene, J gene, clone size, CDR3 DNA, CDR3 protein. A D gene is named only where the DNA matches it firmly. A clone size is listed for some rows: how often the clone was seen (once, few, many), or a class if it is expanded.

>.|TRBV7-2|TRBJ2-3|.
TGTGCCAGCAGCTTAGGGTTTGTGGGGGTGGGAGATACGCAGTATTTT
CASSLGFVGVGDTQYF
>.|TRBV3-1|TRBJ1-1|.
TGTGCCAGCAGCCCCAACCCGCGGGACACTGAAGCTTTCTTT
CASSPNPRDTEAFF
>.|TRBV2|TRBJ2-3|many
TGTGCCAGCAAAAAACTCCCAGCGGGTGTCACAGATACGCAGTATTTT
CASKKLPAGVTDTQYF
>.|TRBV18|TRBJ2-4|.
TGTGCCAGCTCACCCATGAGGGCCAAAAACATTCAGTACTTC
CASSPMRAKNIQYF
>.|TRBV10-2|TRBJ1-5|.
TGCGCCAGCAGTCCCAGCAGGGTTCAGCCCCAGCATTTT
CASSPSRVQPQHF
>TRBD2|TRBV18|TRBJ2-3|many
TGTGCCAGCTCACCTCCCCGGGGGGGGAGCGTTCCAGATACGCAGTATTTT
CASSPPRGGSVPDTQYF
>.|TRBV6-2/TRBV6-3|TRBJ2-5|.
TGTGCCAGCAGTTACAGCGCGGGTAGACAAGAGACCCAGTACTTC
CASSYSAGRQETQYF
>.|TRBV29-1|TRBJ2-3|few
TGCAGCGTTGAAGGGACAGTCACAGATACGCAGTATTTT
CSVEGTVTDTQYF
>TRBD2|TRBV20-1|TRBJ2-3|.
TGCAGTGCTGGAGCGGGAGTTTCGGATACGCAGTATTTT
CSAGAGVSDTQYF
>TRBD1|TRBV28|TRBJ1-4|.
TGTGCCAGCAGTTCGCCGGCAAGGACAGGGTCGAGTGAAAAACTGTTTTTT
CASSSPARTGSSEKLFF
>TRBD1|TRBV5-6|TRBJ2-5|.
TGTGCCAGCGTAGCAGGGGGCGCGAAGACCCAGTACTTC
CASVAGGAKTQYF
>TRBD1|TRBV28|TRBJ2-3|.
TGTGCGACCTCTTTGACAGGGCCTACAGATACGCAGTATTTT
CATSLTGPTDTQYF
>.|TRBV7-9|TRBJ2-6|.
TGTGCCAGCAGCTCCCTCGGGGGCTCTGGGGCCAACGTCCTGACTTTC
CASSSLGGSGANVLTF
>.|TRBV20-1|TRBJ2-1|.
TGCAGTGCTAGAGATTTTGCCCAGGGAAACAATGAGCAGTTCTTC
CSARDFAQGNNEQFF
>TRBD1|TRBV28|TRBJ1-5|medium-sized
TGTGCCAGCATCCAATCGGGACAGTTCAATCAGCCCCAGCATTTT
CASIQSGQFNQPQHF
>.|TRBV9|TRBJ2-3|few
TGTGCCAGCAGCGACCCCCTCAGCACAGATACGCAGTATTTT
CASSDPLSTDTQYF
>.|TRBV10-3|TRBJ1-2|few
TGTGCCATCAGTGAGTTGTCCGGGGCGTCCCTGACTGGCTACACCTTC
CAISELSGASLTGYTF
>TRBD1|TRBV6-5|TRBJ2-7|.
TGTGCCAGCAGGGGGACAGGGGTCGAGCAGTACTTC
CASRGTGVEQYF
>.|TRBV5-4|TRBJ1-4|.
TGTGCCAGCAGCTTGCTTGGACGGACGAATGAAAAACTGTTTTTT
CASSLLGRTNEKLFF
>.|TRBV20-1|TRBJ2-2|few
TGCAGTGCGCCGACTATCAACACCGGGGAGCTGTTTTTT
CSAPTINTGELFF
>.|TRBV20-1|TRBJ1-2|.
TGCAGTGCTCGGACAGCTAGTTATGGCTACACCTTC
CSARTASYGYTF
>TRBD2|TRBV20-1|TRBJ2-3|.
TGCAGTGCTAGGACTAGCGGGAGGGCAGATACGCAGTATTTT
CSARTSGRADTQYF
>TRBD1|TRBV10-3|TRBJ1-5|.
TGTGCCATCAGTATCGGACAGGGGAGCAATCAGCCCCAGCATTTT
CAISIGQGSNQPQHF
>.|TRBV11-2|TRBJ2-3|few
TGTGCCAGCAGCTTAGAATTGGGCGTCACAGATACGCAGTATTTT
CASSLELGVTDTQYF
>.|TRBV6-5|TRBJ2-2|.
TGTGCCACCGGGACAAGGACCGGGGAGCTGTTTTTT
CATGTRTGELFF
>.|TRBV5-1|TRBJ2-2|.
TGCGCCAGCAGCTTGGATAGGGGAAACACCGGGGAGCTGTTTTTT
CASSLDRGNTGELFF
>TRBD1|TRBV9|TRBJ2-7|few
TGTGCCAGCAGCGCCGGGACAGGGGTCGGCTACGAGCAGTACTTC
CASSAGTGVGYEQYF
>.|TRBV20-1|TRBJ2-1|few
TGCAGTGCCCCCTGGGATTTAATTAGAAATGAGCAGTTCTTC
CSAPWDLIRNEQFF
>TRBD2|TRBV6-2/TRBV6-3|TRBJ2-1|few
TGTGCCAGCAGTTTTGGCGGGAGGCTTCATGAGCAGTTCTTC
CASSFGGRLHEQFF
>.|TRBV20-1|TRBJ2-7|few
TGCAGTGCTAGTCAAATTTGGAGTTACGAGCAGTACTTC
CSASQIWSYEQYF
>TRBD1|TRBV20-1|TRBJ1-5|.
TGCAGTGCTAGGGGACCAGGGGGCAGTCAGCCCCAGCATTTT
CSARGPGGSQPQHF
>.|TRBV28|TRBJ2-7|few
TGTGCCAGCAGCCCCATGGCGGGGACCTACGAGCAGTACTTC
CASSPMAGTYEQYF
>.|TRBV29-1|TRBJ1-1|few
TGCAGCGCCAAGATCTATGAGAGCTGGAGTGAAGCTTTCTTT
CSAKIYESWSEAFF
>TRBD2|TRBV5-5|TRBJ2-3|few
TGTGCCAGCAGCTTAGGAGGCGGGAGCCCAGATACGCAGTATTTT
CASSLGGGSPDTQYF
>.|TRBV5-4|TRBJ1-6|.
TGTGCCAGCAGCTTGCAGGAGAATTCACCCCTCCACTTT
CASSLQENSPLHF
>TRBD2|TRBV29-1|TRBJ2-1|few
TGCAGCGTTGTCGGGTACAGCGGGAGGGCCGCGTTCTCCTACAATGAGCAGTTCTTC
CSVVGYSGRAAFSYNEQFF
>TRBD1|TRBV7-2|TRBJ2-3|.
TGTGCCAGCAGCCCGGGGACAGGTACGCAGTATTTT
CASSPGTGTQYF
>.|TRBV5-1|TRBJ2-5|few
TGCGCCAGCAGCGGAGGGGCGGTTAACCCGGCGGAGACCCAGTACTTC
CASSGGAVNPAETQYF
>.|TRBV14|TRBJ1-1|few
TGTGCCAGCAGCCCACAGGGAGGGAACACTGAAGCTTTCTTT
CASSPQGGNTEAFF
>.|TRBV5-6|TRBJ1-5|few
TGTGCCAGCAGCTTGATCGGGGACAGCAATCAGCCCCAGCATTTT
CASSLIGDSNQPQHF
>TRBD1|TRBV6-5|TRBJ1-1|.
TGTGCCAGCAGTTACTCTCGGACAGGGTCGAACACTGAAGCTTTCTTT
CASSYSRTGSNTEAFF
>.|TRBV28|TRBJ1-2|.
TGTGCCTCCCGCCGGGCTGTTAACTATGGCTACACCTTC
CASRRAVNYGYTF
>.|TRBV27|TRBJ2-7|many
TGTGCCAGCAGTCCGGCCGGGATCCTCTACGAGCAGTACTTC
CASSPAGILYEQYF
>.|TRBV29-1|TRBJ1-1|many
TGCAGCGTTGAGGTGAACACTGAAGCTTTCTTT
CSVEVNTEAFF
>.|TRBV2|TRBJ1-5|few
TGTGCCAGCTGCAGGGTGGGGGGTGTGGGCAATCAGCCCCAGCATTTT
CASCRVGGVGNQPQHF
>TRBD1|TRBV9|TRBJ1-6|few
TGTGCCAGCAGCGCTACAGGGGCTTGGAATTCACCCCTCCACTTT
CASSATGAWNSPLHF
>.|TRBV7-2|TRBJ1-6|.
TGTGCCAGCAGCTTAATGGGGTCGGCCCTCCACTTT
CASSLMGSALHF
>TRBD2|TRBV27|TRBJ2-3|few
TGTGCCAGCAGTTCTAGCGGGAGATATACGCAGTATTTT
CASSSSGRYTQYF
>.|TRBV6-2/TRBV6-3|TRBJ2-1|.
TGTGCCAGCGCCCCGGGACTGTTGAGCTCCTACAATGAGCAGTTCTTC
CASAPGLLSSYNEQFF
>.|TRBV9|TRBJ2-7|.
TGTGCCAGCAGCGTAGGGAGGAGCTCCTACGAGCAGTACTTC
CASSVGRSSYEQYF
>.|TRBV18|TRBJ1-5|.
TGTGCCAGCGGCCAGGCAGGCAATCAGCCCCAGCATTTT
CASGQAGNQPQHF